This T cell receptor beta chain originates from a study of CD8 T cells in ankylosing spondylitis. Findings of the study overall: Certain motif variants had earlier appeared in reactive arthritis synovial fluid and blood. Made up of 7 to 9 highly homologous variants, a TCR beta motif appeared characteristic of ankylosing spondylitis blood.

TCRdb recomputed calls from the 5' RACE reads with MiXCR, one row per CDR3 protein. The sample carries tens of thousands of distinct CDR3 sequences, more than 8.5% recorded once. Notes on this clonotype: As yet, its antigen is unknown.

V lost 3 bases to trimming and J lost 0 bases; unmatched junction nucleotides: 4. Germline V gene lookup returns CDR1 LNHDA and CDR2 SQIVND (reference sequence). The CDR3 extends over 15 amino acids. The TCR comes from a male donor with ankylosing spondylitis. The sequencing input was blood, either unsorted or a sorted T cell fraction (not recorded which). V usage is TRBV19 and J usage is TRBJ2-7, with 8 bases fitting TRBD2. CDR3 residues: CASSIGSGSSYEQYV. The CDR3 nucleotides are TGTGCCAGTAGTATTGGGAGCGGGAGCTCCTACGAGCAGTACGTC.